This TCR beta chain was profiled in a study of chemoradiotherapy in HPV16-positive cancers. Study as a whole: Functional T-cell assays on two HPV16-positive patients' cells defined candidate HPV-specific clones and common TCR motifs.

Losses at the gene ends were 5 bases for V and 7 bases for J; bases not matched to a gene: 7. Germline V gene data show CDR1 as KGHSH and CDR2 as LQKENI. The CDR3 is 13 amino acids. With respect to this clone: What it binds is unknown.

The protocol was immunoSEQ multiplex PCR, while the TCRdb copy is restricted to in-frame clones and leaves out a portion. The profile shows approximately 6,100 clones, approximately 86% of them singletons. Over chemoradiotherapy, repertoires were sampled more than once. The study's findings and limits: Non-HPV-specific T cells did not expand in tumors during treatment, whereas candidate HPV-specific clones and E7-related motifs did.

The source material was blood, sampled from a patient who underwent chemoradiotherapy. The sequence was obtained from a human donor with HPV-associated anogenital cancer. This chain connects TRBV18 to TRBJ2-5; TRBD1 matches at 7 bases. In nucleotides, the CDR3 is TGTGCCAGCTCAAAACAGGGGTTGGGGACCCAGTACTTC. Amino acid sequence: CASSKQGLGTQYF.